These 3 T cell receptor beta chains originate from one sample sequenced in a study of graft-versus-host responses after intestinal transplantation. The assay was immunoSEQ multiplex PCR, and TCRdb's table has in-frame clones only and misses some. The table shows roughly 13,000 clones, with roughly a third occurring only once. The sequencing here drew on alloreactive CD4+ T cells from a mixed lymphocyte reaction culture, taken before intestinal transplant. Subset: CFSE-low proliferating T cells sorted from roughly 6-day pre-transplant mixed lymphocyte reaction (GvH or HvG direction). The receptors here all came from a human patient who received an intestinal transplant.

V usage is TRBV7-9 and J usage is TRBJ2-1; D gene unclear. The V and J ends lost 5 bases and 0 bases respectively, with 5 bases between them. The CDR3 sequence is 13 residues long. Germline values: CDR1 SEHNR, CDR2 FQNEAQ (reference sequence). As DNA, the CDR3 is TGTGCCAGCAGCAAAGCCTCCTACAATGAGCAGTTCTTC. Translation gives CASSKASYNEQFF.

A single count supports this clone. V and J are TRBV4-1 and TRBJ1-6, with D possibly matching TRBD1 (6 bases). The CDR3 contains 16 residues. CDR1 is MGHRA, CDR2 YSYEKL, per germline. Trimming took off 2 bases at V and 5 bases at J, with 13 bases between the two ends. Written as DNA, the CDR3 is TGCGCCAGCAGCCAATATGGACAGATAAATAATTCACCCCTCCACTTT. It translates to CASSQYGQINNSPLHF.

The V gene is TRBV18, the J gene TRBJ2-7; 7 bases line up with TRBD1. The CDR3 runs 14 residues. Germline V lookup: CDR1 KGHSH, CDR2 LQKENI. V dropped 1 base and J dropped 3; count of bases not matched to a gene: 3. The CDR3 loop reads CASSPLGTDYEQYF. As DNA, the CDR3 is TGTGCCAGCTCACCACTGGGGACAGACTACGAGCAGTACTTC.